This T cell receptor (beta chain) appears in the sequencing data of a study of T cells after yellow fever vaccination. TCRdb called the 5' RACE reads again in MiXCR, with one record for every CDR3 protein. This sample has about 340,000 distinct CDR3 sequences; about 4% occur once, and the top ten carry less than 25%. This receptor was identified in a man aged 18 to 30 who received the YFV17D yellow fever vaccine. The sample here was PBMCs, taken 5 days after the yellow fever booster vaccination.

CDR3 sequence reads: CASSKQEPHQKLFF. The CDR3 bases are TGTGCCAGCAGCAAACAGGAGCCTCACCAAAAACTGTTTTTT. This chain joins TRBV21-1 and TRBJ1-4. TRBV21-1 represents a pseudogene. The CDR3 spans 14 residues.